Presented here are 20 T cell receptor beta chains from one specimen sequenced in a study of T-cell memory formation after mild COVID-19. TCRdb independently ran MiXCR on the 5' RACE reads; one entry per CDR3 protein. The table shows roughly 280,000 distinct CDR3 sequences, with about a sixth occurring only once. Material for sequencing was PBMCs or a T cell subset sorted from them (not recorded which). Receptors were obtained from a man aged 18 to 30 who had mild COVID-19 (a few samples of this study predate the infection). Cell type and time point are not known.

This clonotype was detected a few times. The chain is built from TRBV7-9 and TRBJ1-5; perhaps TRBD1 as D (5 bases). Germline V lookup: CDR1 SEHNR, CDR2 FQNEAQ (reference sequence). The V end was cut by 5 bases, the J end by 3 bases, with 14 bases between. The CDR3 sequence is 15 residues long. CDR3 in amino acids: CASSLSGGNNQPQHF. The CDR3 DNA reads TGTGCCAGCAGCCTTTCGGGGGGGAACAATCAGCCCCAGCATTTT.

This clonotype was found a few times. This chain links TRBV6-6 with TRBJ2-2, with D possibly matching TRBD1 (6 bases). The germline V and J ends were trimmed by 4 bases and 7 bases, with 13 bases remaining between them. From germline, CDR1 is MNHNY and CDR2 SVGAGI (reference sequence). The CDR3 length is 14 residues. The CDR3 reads CASSFNREIGELFF. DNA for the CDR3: TGTGCCAGCAGTTTTAACAGGGAAATCGGGGAGCTGTTTTTT.

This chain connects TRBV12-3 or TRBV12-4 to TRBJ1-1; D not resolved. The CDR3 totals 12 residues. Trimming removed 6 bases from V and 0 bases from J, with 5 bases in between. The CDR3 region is CASRRMNTEAFF. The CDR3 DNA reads TGTGCCAGCAGAAGGATGAACACTGAAGCTTTCTTT.

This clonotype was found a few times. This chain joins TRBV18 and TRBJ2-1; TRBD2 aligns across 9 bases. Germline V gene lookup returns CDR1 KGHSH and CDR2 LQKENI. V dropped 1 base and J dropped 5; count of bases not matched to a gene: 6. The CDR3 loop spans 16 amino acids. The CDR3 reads CASSPQATSGHNEQFF. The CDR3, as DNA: TGTGCCAGCTCACCACAGGCGACTAGCGGACACAATGAGCAGTTCTTC. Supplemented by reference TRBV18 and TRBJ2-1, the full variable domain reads NAGVMQNPRHLVRRRGQEARLRCSPMKGHSHVYWYRQLPEEGLKFMVYLQKENIIDESGMPKERFSAEFPKEGPSILRIQQVVRGDSAAYFCASSPQATSGHNEQFFGPGTRLTVL.

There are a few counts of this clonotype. The CDR3 region has the DNA TGCGGCGGAGGGGACTCTGGGGCCAACGTCCTGACTTTC. It specifies CGGGDSGANVLTF. This chain links TRBV29-1 with TRBJ2-6; D possibly corresponds to TRBD2 (6 bases). Germline CDR1 is SQVTM and CDR2 is ANQGSEA. CDR3 length: 13 amino acids.

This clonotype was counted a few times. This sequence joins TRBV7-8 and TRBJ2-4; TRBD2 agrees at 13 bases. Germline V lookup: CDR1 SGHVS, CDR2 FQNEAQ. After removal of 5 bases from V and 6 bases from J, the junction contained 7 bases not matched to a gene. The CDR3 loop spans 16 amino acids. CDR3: CASSGRLAGGRNIQYF. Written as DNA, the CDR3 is TGTGCCAGCAGCGGGCGACTAGCGGGGGGTAGAAACATTCAGTACTTC.

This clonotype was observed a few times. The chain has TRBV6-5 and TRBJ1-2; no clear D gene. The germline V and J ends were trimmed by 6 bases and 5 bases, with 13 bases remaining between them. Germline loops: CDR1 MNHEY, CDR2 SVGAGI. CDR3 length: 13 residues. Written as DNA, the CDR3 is TGTGCCAGCAGCGCCGGCCCGGAGTATGGCTACACCTTC. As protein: CASSAGPEYGYTF.

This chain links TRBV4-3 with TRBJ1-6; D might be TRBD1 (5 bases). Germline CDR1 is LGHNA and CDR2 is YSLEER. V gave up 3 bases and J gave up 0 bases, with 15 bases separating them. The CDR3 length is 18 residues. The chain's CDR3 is CASSQKPGGSSYNSPLHF. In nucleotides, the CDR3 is TGCGCCAGCAGCCAGAAACCTGGGGGGTCCTCCTATAATTCACCCCTCCACTTT.

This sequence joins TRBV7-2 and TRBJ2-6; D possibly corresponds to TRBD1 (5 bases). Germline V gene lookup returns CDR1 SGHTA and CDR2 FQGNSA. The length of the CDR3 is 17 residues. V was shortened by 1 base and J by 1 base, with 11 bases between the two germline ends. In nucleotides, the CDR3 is TGTGCCAGCAGCTTAGTGGGCAGGGCGTCTGGGGCCAACGTCCTGACTTTC. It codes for CASSLVGRASGANVLTF.

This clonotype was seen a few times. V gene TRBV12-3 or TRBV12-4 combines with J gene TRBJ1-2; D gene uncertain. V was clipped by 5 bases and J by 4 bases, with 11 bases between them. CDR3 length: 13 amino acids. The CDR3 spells CASSIGLGYGYTF. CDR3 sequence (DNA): TGTGCCAGCAGTATTGGGCTTGGCTATGGCTACACCTTC.

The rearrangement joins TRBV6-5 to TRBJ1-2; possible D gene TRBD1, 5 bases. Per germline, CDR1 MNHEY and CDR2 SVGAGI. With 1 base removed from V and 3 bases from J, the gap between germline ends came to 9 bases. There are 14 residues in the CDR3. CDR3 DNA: TGTGCCAGCAGTTACTTAAGGGGAGACTATGGCTACACCTTC. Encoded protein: CASSYLRGDYGYTF.

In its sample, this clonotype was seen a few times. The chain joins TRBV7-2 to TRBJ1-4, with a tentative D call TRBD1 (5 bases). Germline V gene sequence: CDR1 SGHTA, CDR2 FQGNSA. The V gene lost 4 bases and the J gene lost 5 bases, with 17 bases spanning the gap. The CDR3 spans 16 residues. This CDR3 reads CASSSGTARGNEKLFF. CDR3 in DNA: TGTGCCAGCAGCTCGGGTACAGCCCGGGGGAATGAAAAACTGTTTTTT.

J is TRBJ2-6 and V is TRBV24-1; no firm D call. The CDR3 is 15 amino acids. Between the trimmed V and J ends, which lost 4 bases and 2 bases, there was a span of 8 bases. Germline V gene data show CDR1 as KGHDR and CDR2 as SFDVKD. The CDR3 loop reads CATSDPSTGANVLTF. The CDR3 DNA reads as TGTGCCACCAGTGACCCCTCCACTGGGGCCAACGTCCTGACTTTC.

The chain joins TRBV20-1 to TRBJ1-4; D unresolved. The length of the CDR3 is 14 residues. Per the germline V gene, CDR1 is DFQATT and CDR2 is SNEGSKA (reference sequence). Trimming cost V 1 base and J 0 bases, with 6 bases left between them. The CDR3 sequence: CSARVGTTNEKLFF. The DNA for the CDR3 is TGCAGTGCTAGAGTGGGTACAACTAATGAAAAACTGTTTTTT.

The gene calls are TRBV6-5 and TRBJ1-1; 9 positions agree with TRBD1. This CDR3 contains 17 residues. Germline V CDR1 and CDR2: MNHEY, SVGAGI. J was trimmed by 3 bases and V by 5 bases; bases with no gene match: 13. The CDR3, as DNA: TGTGCCAGCAGTCCCCCTCCGGGACAGGGTTGGGACACTGAAGCTTTCTTT. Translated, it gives CASSPPPGQGWDTEAFF.

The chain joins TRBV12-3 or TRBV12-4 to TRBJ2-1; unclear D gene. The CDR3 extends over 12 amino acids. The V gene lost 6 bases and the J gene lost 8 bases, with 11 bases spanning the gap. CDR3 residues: CASRTHSDEQFF. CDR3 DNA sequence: TGTGCCAGCAGGACCCATTCCGATGAGCAGTTCTTC.

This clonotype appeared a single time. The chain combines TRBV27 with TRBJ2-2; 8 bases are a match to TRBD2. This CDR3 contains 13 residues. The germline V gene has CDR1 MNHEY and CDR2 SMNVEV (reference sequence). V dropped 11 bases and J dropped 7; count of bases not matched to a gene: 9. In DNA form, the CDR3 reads TGTGCCCGGATCACTAGCGGAGGCGGGGAGCTGTTTTTT. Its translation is CARITSGGGELFF.

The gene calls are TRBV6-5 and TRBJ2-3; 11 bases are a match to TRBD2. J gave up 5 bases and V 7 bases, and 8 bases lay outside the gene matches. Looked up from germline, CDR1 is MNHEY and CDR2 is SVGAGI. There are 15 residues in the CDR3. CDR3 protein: CASTDRLAGKDTQYF. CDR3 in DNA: TGTGCCAGCACCGATCGACTAGCGGGGAAAGATACGCAGTATTTT.

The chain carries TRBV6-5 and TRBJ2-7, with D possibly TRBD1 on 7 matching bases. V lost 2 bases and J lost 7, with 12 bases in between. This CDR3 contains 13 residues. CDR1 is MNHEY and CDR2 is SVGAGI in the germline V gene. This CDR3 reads CASSYGRGREQYV. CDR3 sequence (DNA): TGTGCCAGCAGTTACGGCAGGGGGAGGGAGCAGTACGTC.

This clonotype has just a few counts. CDR3 nucleotides: TGCGCCAGCAGCCAGCTCCGGGACAGGGGGTCTGAAGCTTTCTTT. This translates into CASSQLRDRGSEAFF. This chain links TRBV4-1 with TRBJ1-1; 11 bases map to TRBD1. The germline gives CDR1 MGHRA, CDR2 YSYEKL. With V trimmed by 3 bases and J by 6 bases, 6 bases remained unmatched. This CDR3 has 15 amino acids.